This T cell receptor (beta chain) derives from a study of early T cells in non-severe SARS-CoV-2 infection. Study information: Unpaired chains resulted from sequencing bulk RNA of unsorted whole blood.

Trimming removed 3 bases at V and 3 bases at J, with 8 bases between. The CDR3 covers 13 residues. From germline, CDR1 is SGHTA and CDR2 FQGTGA. Broader study findings: There was a bias toward anti-spike CD8 responses in VDJdb matching, which missed private and CD4 specificities.

Note on this clonotype: Antigen specificity is unknown.

Unique molecular identifiers were attached to individual cDNA molecules. From the 5' RACE reads, TCRdb called clonotypes with MiXCR, one entry per CDR3 protein. Of approximately 70,000 distinct CDR3 sequences listed, roughly 13% were seen once; the top ten hold about 5%. The J gene is TRBJ2-5, the V gene TRBV7-3; TRBD1 might be the D (5 bases). The sequence derives from an adult who was a healthcare worker with PCR-confirmed SARS-CoV-2 infection or an uninfected control (not recorded which). The sequencing input was whole blood. The CDR3 is CASSFGREETQYF. The DNA for the CDR3 is TGTGCCAGCAGCTTCGGCAGGGAAGAGACCCAGTACTTC. Filled out from reference TRBV7-3 and TRBJ2-5, the complete variable domain reads GAGVSQTPSNKVTEKGKYVELRCDPISGHTALYWYRQSLGQGPEFLIYFQGTGAADDSGLPNDRFFAVRPEGSVSTLKIQRTERGDSAVYLCASSFGREETQYFGPGTRLLVL.